One T cell receptor beta chain is described in this entry. The data were obtained in a study of T cell responses to AZD1222 COVID-19 vaccine. The germline CDR1 and CDR2 sequences are LNHDA and SQIVND (reference sequence). V lost 3 bases to trimming and J lost 4 bases, with 16 bases between them. The CDR3 runs to 16 residues. Sequencing was performed with immunoSEQ multiplex PCR; in TCRdb, only in-frame clones are kept and a portion is missing. The sample carries tens of thousands of clones, 75% to 90% recorded once. The material sequenced was peripheral blood, taken 28 days after the second AZD1222 dose. This receptor was taken from an adult who received the AZD1222 COVID-19 vaccine. This chain connects TRBV19 to TRBJ1-5; a weak D match, TRBD1 (6 bases). The CDR3 DNA is TGTGCCAGTAGTATCGTATGGGGGGCTGAAAATCAGCCCCAGCATTTT. It translates to CASSIVWGAENQPQHF.